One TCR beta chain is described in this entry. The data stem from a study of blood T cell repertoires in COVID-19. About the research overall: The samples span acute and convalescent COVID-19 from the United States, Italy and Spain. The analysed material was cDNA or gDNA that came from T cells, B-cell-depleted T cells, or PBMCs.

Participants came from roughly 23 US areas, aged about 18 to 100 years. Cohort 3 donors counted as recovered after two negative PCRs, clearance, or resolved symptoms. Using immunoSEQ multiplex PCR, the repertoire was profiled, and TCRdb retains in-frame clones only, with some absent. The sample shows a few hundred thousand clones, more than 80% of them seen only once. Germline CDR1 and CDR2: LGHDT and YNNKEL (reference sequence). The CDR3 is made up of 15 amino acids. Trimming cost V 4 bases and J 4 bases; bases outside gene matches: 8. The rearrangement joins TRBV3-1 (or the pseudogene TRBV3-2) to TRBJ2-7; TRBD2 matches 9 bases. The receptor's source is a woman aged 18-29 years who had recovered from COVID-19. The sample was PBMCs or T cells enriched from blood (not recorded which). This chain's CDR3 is CASSPWQRGEYEQYF. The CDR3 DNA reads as TGTGCCAGCAGCCCTTGGCAGCGGGGGGAATACGAGCAGTACTTC.